This passage covers 19 T cell receptor beta chains from one sample sequenced in a study of blood T cell repertoires in COVID-19. Data came from immunoSEQ multiplex PCR; TCRdb stores just in-frame clones and leaves some out. The profile shows approximately 140,000 clones, about 90% of them singletons. The sequencing sample was made of peripheral blood. The receptor source for this set is a man between 60 and 75 years old with active or convalescent COVID-19.

This clone showed up just once. The chain links TRBV19 to TRBJ2-1; TRBD1 agrees at 11 bases. CDR3 length equals 15 residues. After removal of 6 bases from V and 2 bases from J, the junction contained 3 bases not matched to a gene. Looked up from germline, CDR1 is LNHDA and CDR2 is SQIVND (reference sequence). The CDR3 DNA sequence: TGTGCCAGTAGGGGGGGACAGGGGGCCTACAATGAGCAGTTCTTC. Its translation: CASRGGQGAYNEQFF.

The chain carries TRBV29-1 and TRBJ1-4; D may be TRBD1 (6 bases). V was trimmed by 2 bases and J by 5 bases, leaving 9 bases between them. The CDR3 sequence is 13 residues long. The germline gives CDR1 SQVTM, CDR2 ANQGSEA. CDR3 amino acids: CSVESRGNEKLFF. CDR3 DNA: TGCAGCGTTGAATCCAGGGGAAATGAAAAACTGTTTTTT.

The chain has TRBV7-9 and TRBJ1-1, with D perhaps matching TRBD1 (6 bases). Germline-derived CDR1 and CDR2 are SEHNR and FQNEAQ (reference sequence). V lost 5 bases to trimming and J lost 1 base, with 17 bases between them. This CDR3 is built from 16 residues. CDR3 in amino acids: CASSTTSRGANTEAFF. The DNA of the CDR3 is TGTGCCAGCAGCACCACTTCCAGGGGCGCGAACACTGAAGCTTTCTTT.

The chain is built from TRBV5-1 and TRBJ2-2; TRBD2 aligns across 14 bases. J was trimmed by 0 bases and V by 4 bases; bases with no gene match: 5. The CDR3 loop spans 18 amino acids. Germline V gene sequence: CDR1 SGHRS, CDR2 YFSETQ. The CDR3 nucleotides read TGCGCCAGCAGCCTGACTAGCGGGAGGGCCTCGAACACCGGGGAGCTGTTTTTT. This translates into CASSLTSGRASNTGELFF.

The chain combines TRBV7-6 with TRBJ2-3, with 12 nucleotides matching TRBD2. After removal of 3 bases from V and 0 bases from J, the junction contained 7 bases not matched to a gene. The CDR3 has 18 amino acids. The germline V gene has CDR1 SGHVS and CDR2 FNYEAQ. Here the CDR3 DNA reads TGTGCCAGCAGCTTGAGACTAGCGGGAGCATCTAGCACAGATACGCAGTATTTT. Protein product: CASSLRLAGASSTDTQYF.

The gene calls are TRBV11-2 and TRBJ2-2, with 7 bases fitting TRBD2. The CDR3 sequence is 14 residues long. J lost 8 bases, V lost 5 bases, and 8 bases had no gene match. Germline CDR1 reads SGHAT; CDR2 reads FQNNGV. CDR3 protein: CASSPRTSSGELFF. For the CDR3, the DNA is TGTGCCAGCAGCCCGCGGACTAGTTCGGGGGAGCTGTTTTTT.

CDR3 sequence (DNA): TGTGCCAGCAGCTTCGGGACAGTGAGGGAGCAGTACTTC. Its protein is CASSFGTVREQYF. V is TRBV7-6 and J is TRBJ2-7; 7 bases align to TRBD1. Germline V CDR1 and CDR2: SGHVS, FNYEAQ. Losses at the gene ends were 3 bases for V and 7 bases for J; bases not matched to a gene: 6. This CDR3 contains 13 residues.

This chain joins TRBV19 and TRBJ2-1; 9 nucleotides align to TRBD1. The CDR3 has 13 amino acids. The germline V gene encodes CDR1 LNHDA and CDR2 SQIVND (reference sequence). J lost 6 bases, V lost 9 bases, and 6 bases had no gene match. The CDR3 reads CASGTGLGNEQFF. The CDR3 coding sequence is TGTGCCAGCGGGACAGGGTTGGGCAATGAGCAGTTCTTC. Filled out from reference TRBV19 and TRBJ2-1, the complete variable domain reads DGGITQSPKYLFRKEGQNVTLSCEQNLNHDAMYWYRQDPGQGLRLIYYSQIVNDFQKGDIAEGYSVSREKKESFPLTVTSAQKNPTAFYLCASGTGLGNEQFFGPGTRLTVL.

The chain has TRBV2 and TRBJ2-7, with 12 bases aligning to TRBD2. CDR1 is SNHLY and CDR2 is FYNNEI in the germline V gene. This CDR3 spans 15 amino acids. J lost 4 bases, V lost 6 bases, and 7 bases had no gene match. In DNA, the CDR3 is TGTGCCAGCAGGGAGACTAGCGGGAGTGTGTACGAGCAGTACTTC. Protein product: CASRETSGSVYEQYF.

The chain combines TRBV24-1 with TRBJ2-5, with a weak D call TRBD1 (5 bases). V was trimmed by 5 bases and J by 5 bases, leaving 14 bases between them. The CDR3 length is 14 residues. Per germline, CDR1 KGHDR and CDR2 SFDVKD. CDR3 DNA: TGTGCCACCAGTGGCCAGGGCCCCCGGGAGACCCAGTACTTC. It encodes CATSGQGPRETQYF.

The chain combines TRBV10-2 with TRBJ2-1, with D unclear. Germline V gives CDR1 WSHSY, CDR2 SAAADI. This CDR3 region has 14 residues. Trimming left V 2 bases short and J 5 bases short, with 10 bases between. CDR3 sequence: CASSEKRGNNEQFF. The CDR3 DNA follows: TGCGCCAGCAGTGAGAAGCGCGGTAACAATGAGCAGTTCTTC.

The chain carries TRBV5-6 and TRBJ2-4; D call uncertain. V was pared by 0 bases and J by 3 bases, with 16 bases between. The CDR3 extends over 17 amino acids. CDR1 and CDR2 from the germline V gene are SGHDT and YYEEEE. The CDR3 spells CASSLALLELGKNIQYF. The CDR3 DNA is TGTGCCAGCAGCTTGGCACTGCTAGAGTTGGGCAAAAACATTCAGTACTTC.

V is TRBV24-1 and J is TRBJ1-2; 9 nucleotides align to TRBD1. CDR1 is KGHDR and CDR2 is SFDVKD in the germline V gene. The CDR3 has 15 amino acids. Trimming at V came to 3 bases and at J to 1 base, leaving 2 bases not matched to a gene. In DNA, the CDR3 is TGTGCCACCAGTGATAGGACAGGGGTTAACTATGGCTACACCTTC. The encoded protein is CATSDRTGVNYGYTF.

V usage is TRBV28 and J usage is TRBJ2-2; 9 positions match TRBD2. The V gene's germline CDR1 is MDHEN and CDR2 SYDVKM. After removal of 4 bases from V and 6 bases from J, the junction contained 3 bases not matched to a gene. This CDR3 is 14 amino acids long. In DNA, the CDR3 is TGTGCCAGCAGTTCCGGGACTAGCCCCGGGGAGCTGTTTTTT. Translated, it gives CASSSGTSPGELFF.

The V call is TRBV9, the J call TRBJ2-1; D is undetermined. Germline V gene data show CDR1 as SGDLS and CDR2 as YYNGEE. This CDR3 has 14 residues. V shed 0 bases and J shed 4 bases, with 8 bases lying between them. CDR3 residues: CASSVADSYNEQFF. The CDR3 DNA sequence: TGTGCCAGCAGCGTAGCTGACTCTTACAATGAGCAGTTCTTC. The variable domain in full, completed from reference TRBV9 and TRBJ2-1, reads DSGVTQTPKHLITATGQRVTLRCSPRSGDLSVYWYQQSLDQGLQFLIQYYNGEERAKGNILERFSAQQFPDLHSELNLSSLELGDSALYFCASSVADSYNEQFFGPGTRLTVL.

The chain is built from TRBV4-2 and TRBJ1-2; a possible D gene is TRBD1 (5 bases). From germline, CDR1 is LGHNA and CDR2 YNFKEQ. The V end was cut by 1 base, the J end by 7 bases, with 19 bases between. The CDR3 is 16 residues long. The CDR3 coding sequence is TGTGCCAGCAGCCAAGTGTTGAGGACATATTCCTTTGGCTACACCTTC. Protein sequence: CASSQVLRTYSFGYTF.

This chain uses TRBV5-6 with TRBJ1-2; D perhaps matches TRBD1 (6 bases). The V gene's germline CDR1 is SGHDT and CDR2 YYEEEE. Trimming removed 0 bases at V and 3 bases at J, with 12 bases between. The CDR3 is 15 residues long. The CDR3: CASSLASPGDYGYTF. As DNA, the CDR3 is TGTGCCAGCAGCTTGGCGTCCCCAGGGGACTATGGCTACACCTTC. Together with reference TRBV5-6 and TRBJ1-2, the CDR3 gives the full variable domain: DAGVTQSPTHLIKTRGQQVTLRCSPKSGHDTVSWYQQALGQGPQFIFQYYEEEERQRGNFPDRFSGHQFPNYSSELNVNALLLGDSALYLCASSLASPGDYGYTFGSGTRLTVV.

The chain has TRBV5-1 and TRBJ2-5; tentatively, D is TRBD2 (7 bases). Germline V lookup: CDR1 SGHRS, CDR2 YFSETQ. Trimming cost V 0 bases and J 2 bases, with 14 bases left between them. The CDR3 consists of 16 residues. CDR3 sequence (DNA): TGCGCCAGCAGCTTGGACGGGCGGGGGCCTCAAGAGACCCAGTACTTC. This gives the protein CASSLDGRGPQETQYF. The variable domain in full, with the rest retrieved from reference TRBV5-1 and TRBJ2-5, is KAGVTQTPRYLIKTRGQQVTLSCSPISGHRSVSWYQQTPGQGLQFLFEYFSETQRNKGNFPGRFSGRQFSNSRSEMNVSTLELGDSALYLCASSLDGRGPQETQYFGPGTRLLVL.

The chain couples TRBV3-1 (or the pseudogene TRBV3-2) to TRBJ2-7; D possibly corresponds to TRBD1 (6 bases). V was cut by 1 base and J by 4 bases, with 11 bases left in between. Per germline, CDR1 LGHDT and CDR2 YNNKEL (reference sequence). This CDR3 is built from 14 residues. The CDR3 region is CASSQGQELYEQYF. For the CDR3, the DNA is TGTGCCAGCAGCCAAGGACAGGAGTTGTACGAGCAGTACTTC.